The source of this TCR beta chain is a study of Ad26.COV2.S vaccination and SARS-CoV-2 variants listed by TCRdb under 2021. A note on the overall study: Vaccine-arm donors came from COV1001, a multicentre, randomized, double-blind, placebo-controlled phase I-IIa trial of Ad26.COV2.S in healthy adults. Ad26.COV2.S was given intramuscularly at 5x10^10 or 1x10^11 viral particles, as a single shot or as two shots 56 days apart. Sequencing of the TCRbeta repertoire served to evaluate the specificity and breadth of SARS-CoV-2-reactive T cell receptors following Ad26.COV2.S vaccination. A total of some 30 samples were included in the TCR-sequenced set, comprising roughly 19 Ad26.COV2.S vaccine recipients, 5 placebo recipients and 8 SARS-CoV-2 convalescent individuals. Trial participants were randomized into five groups of five, in which low-dose or high-dose Ad26.COV2.S was given once or twice, or placebo was given on both occasions. Investigators remained blinded to trial group allocation during experiments and outcome assessment.

TCRbeta CDR3 regions were sequenced with the immunoSEQ Assay. After extraction, genomic DNA underwent amplification by bias-controlled multiplex PCR, followed by high-throughput sequencing. Under the source paper's analysis protocol: To quantify the absolute abundance of every unique TCRbeta CDR3 region, sequences were collapsed and filtered. T cell fraction was estimated by normalizing TCRbeta template counts to usable DNA, which was measured by amplifying reference genes present in all nucleated cells. Repertoire TCRs were annotated as SARS-CoV-2-specific when V gene, CDR3 amino acid sequence and J gene were exactly matched to a known reactive TCR set. The reference SARS-CoV-2 TCR set was derived from MIRA and filtered for enrichment in COVID-19-positive ImmuneCODE repertoires, a step that removed public or cross-reactive TCRs. Using the MIRA antigens, annotated TCRs were further analysed by specific ORF or by position within an ORF. Breadth was defined as the number of annotated unique rearrangements divided by the total number of unique productive rearrangements, and depth was defined as the summed frequency of the annotated unique rearrangements. Group comparisons of TCR breadth used two-sided Wilcoxon rank-sum tests. TCRdb holds this immuneACCESS table with in-frame rearrangements only. Some clones are missing; in checked studies, unresolved V genes explain under half, and the rest has no known cause. The V and J calls and clone size come from that table; D and trimming were worked out from the DNA. The sample contains some 350,000 clones, roughly 90% of them found a single time. The ten top clones hold around 5.5% of the sample.

Per the publication, the treatment or condition label means: some 20 received Ad26.COV2.S at low or high dose, single or two shots; roughly five received placebo; per-sample allocation not given. Repertoires of vaccine and placebo recipients were sequenced from samples taken on day 63 after the first injection. Cohort 1b enrolled 20 to 30 adults aged 18-55 years at a single site in Boston, USA, between 29 July and 7 August 2020. Ad26.COV2.S was a replication-incompetent adenovirus type 26 vector that expressed a prefusion-stabilized SARS-CoV-2 spike protein derived from the original Wuhan strain. CDR1 SGHTA and CDR2 FQGNSA were looked up in the germline V gene. V lost 0 bases and J lost 4 bases, and the count of bases not matched to a germline gene is 7. Measured from the cysteine to the phenylalanine, the CDR3 is 16 residues long. Only the CDR3 DNA stays, 48 bases, in frame from base 1. Findings and caveats that apply to the study as a whole: The study lacked the statistical power to compare responses across vaccine doses or regimens. The authors noted that the TCR breadth and depth analyses may have underestimated total T cell responses. Comparable non-spike TCR breadth was observed between vaccine and placebo recipients, consistent with only spike being contained in the vaccine. Substantial breadth of spike-specific CD8+ and CD4+ T cell responses was reported after vaccination. Compared with placebo recipients, Ad26.COV2.S recipients showed higher spike-specific TCR breadth (P = 0.0014).

Points on this clone: Its antigen specificity is not known. Per-base quality was not reported, and no clone a single base away is much larger than it.

Sequencing used peripheral blood, obtained in a trial of Ad26.COV2.S vaccine versus placebo. The TCR comes from a person aged 18 to 65 who received the Ad26.COV2.S COVID-19 vaccine or a placebo. Recombination joined TRBV7-2 with TRBJ2-3; TRBD2 lines up with 7 middle nucleotides. The DNA sequence is TGTGCCAGCAGCTTAGCTCCTAGCGGTCTGGCAGATACGCAGTATTTT. This yields the protein CASSLAPSGLADTQYF.